Listed below are T cell receptor beta chains from one sample, sequenced in a study of identical twins. TCRdb used MiXCR to reprocess the 5' RACE reads, holding one entry per CDR3 protein. The repertoire consists of 600,000 to 700,000 distinct CDR3 sequences, with around 20% occurring once and the leading ten covering 4% to 5.5%. These data were also filed under a second study, of T cells expressing NK-cell markers.

Sequenced sample: PBMCs. These receptors all come from a woman in her late teens or twenties in good health. Both conserved end residues are part of each CDR3. A D gene is named only where the DNA matches it firmly. Size is omitted from some rows. Given values are once, few, many or a class for expanded clones.

few	TRBJ1-4	TRBV12-3/TRBV12-4	NA	CASSFRGAAKLFF	TGTGCCAGCAGTTTCCGGGGGGCCGCAAAACTGTTTTTT
few	TRBJ2-5	TRBV12-3/TRBV12-4	NA	CASRQTRYQETQYF	TGTGCCAGCAGACAGACTCGGTACCAAGAGACCCAGTACTTC
few	TRBJ2-5	TRBV7-9	TRBD2	CASSSTSGYRETQYF	TGTGCCAGCAGCTCGACTAGCGGGTATCGAGAGACCCAGTACTTC
few	TRBJ1-1	TRBV12-3/TRBV12-4	NA	CASSLGVGGTTEAFF	TGTGCCAGCAGTTTAGGGGTGGGGGGGACCACTGAAGCTTTCTTT
NA	TRBJ2-7	TRBV19	NA	CARAADLREQYF	TGTGCCAGAGCTGCGGATCTAAGGGAGCAGTACTTC
few	TRBJ2-2	TRBV20-1	TRBD2	CSARDTLSGGANSGELFF	TGCAGTGCTAGAGATACTCTCAGCGGGGGGGCCAATAGCGGGGAGCTGTTTTTT
NA	TRBJ1-2	TRBV12-3/TRBV12-4	NA	CASSPKGNGYGYTF	TGTGCCAGCTCCCCTAAGGGAAACGGCTATGGCTACACCTTC
NA	TRBJ1-3	TRBV29-1	NA	CSGLIPGNTIYF	TGCAGCGGATTAATACCTGGAAACACCATATATTTT
few	TRBJ1-1	TRBV3-1	NA	CASSQDNLGTEAFF	TGTGCCAGCAGCCAAGATAACTTAGGCACTGAAGCTTTCTTT
many	TRBJ2-3	TRBV10-3	TRBD1	CAISDRQGGTDTQYF	TGTGCCATCAGTGACCGTCAGGGGGGCACAGATACGCAGTATTTT
many	TRBJ1-2	TRBV20-1	NA	CSCQGPNYGYTF	TGCAGCTGCCAGGGACCCAACTATGGCTACACCTTC
NA	TRBJ2-7	TRBV6-2/TRBV6-3	TRBD1	CASSTGQGIGEQYF	TGTGCCAGCAGTACCGGACAGGGAATCGGCGAGCAGTACTTC
many	TRBJ2-1	TRBV20-1	NA	CSASNPRGDNNEQFF	TGCAGTGCTAGTAACCCCAGGGGCGATAACAATGAGCAGTTCTTC
NA	TRBJ2-1	TRBV7-9	NA	CASSTVVSEQFF	TGTGCCAGCAGCACAGTCGTCAGTGAGCAGTTCTTC
few	TRBJ1-5	TRBV20-1	TRBD1	CSARGRGQGNQPQHF	TGCAGTGCTAGAGGCCGAGGACAGGGCAATCAGCCCCAGCATTTT
NA	TRBJ2-2	TRBV7-2	NA	CASSLRVGNTGELFF	TGTGCCAGCAGCTTAAGGGTCGGCAACACCGGGGAGCTGTTTTTT
NA	TRBJ2-5	TRBV12-3/TRBV12-4	NA	CASRLWGLRPETQYF	TGTGCCAGCCGCCTTTGGGGACTCCGTCCGGAGACCCAGTACTTC
few	TRBJ2-2	TRBV7-3	NA	CASSLKLGLNTGELFF	TGTGCCAGCAGCTTAAAGTTGGGACTTAACACCGGGGAGCTGTTTTTT
many	TRBJ2-5	TRBV5-1	TRBD2	CASSLDTSVETQYF	TGCGCCAGCAGCTTGGACACTAGCGTCGAGACCCAGTACTTC
NA	TRBJ2-1	TRBV9	NA	CASSVYTGVPSSYNEQFF	TGTGCCAGCAGCGTATACACGGGGGTCCCGAGCTCCTACAATGAGCAGTTCTTC
NA	TRBJ2-5	TRBV27	NA	CASSLDSGRETQYF	TGTGCCAGCAGTTTAGACAGTGGTCGTGAGACCCAGTACTTC
NA	TRBJ2-1	TRBV7-3	NA	CASSLTPTDYNEQFF	TGTGCCAGCAGCTTAACCCCGACAGATTACAATGAGCAGTTCTTC
few	TRBJ1-3	TRBV11-2	NA	CASSPDQYSGNTIYF	TGTGCCAGCAGCCCCGACCAATACTCTGGAAACACCATATATTTT
NA	TRBJ2-6	TRBV21-1	NA	CASSVTRNSGANVLTF	TGTGCCAGCAGCGTGACAAGGAATTCTGGGGCCAACGTCCTGACTTTC
NA	TRBJ1-1	TRBV5-1	NA	CASRNQGPPSTEAFF	TGCGCCAGCAGAAATCAGGGACCTCCGAGCACTGAAGCTTTCTTT
many	TRBJ2-5	TRBV5-1	TRBD2	CASSLASGGVETQYF	TGCGCCAGCAGCTTGGCCTCCGGGGGGGTGGAGACCCAGTACTTC
NA	TRBJ2-1	TRBV6-5	NA	CASSYSVRGPNANEQFF	TGTGCCAGCAGTTACTCGGTCAGGGGCCCCAATGCGAATGAGCAGTTCTTC
NA	TRBJ1-1	TRBV7-9	NA	CASSPHRGEAFF	TGTGCCAGCAGTCCGCATAGGGGTGAAGCTTTCTTT
NA	TRBJ2-7	TRBV9	NA	CASSVRDTTSDYEQYF	TGTGCCAGCAGCGTTAGGGACACCACCTCCGATTACGAGCAGTACTTC
few	TRBJ2-7	TRBV7-9	NA	CASSSPRTATYEQYF	TGTGCCAGCAGCTCTCCCCGGACGGCTACCTACGAGCAGTACTTC
many	TRBJ2-1	TRBV12-3/TRBV12-4	NA	CASSLGWYNEQFF	TGTGCCAGCAGTTTAGGATGGTACAATGAGCAGTTCTTC
few	TRBJ2-2	TRBV5-1	TRBD2	CASSPTSGGDSGELFF	TGCGCCAGCAGCCCCACTAGCGGGGGCGATAGCGGGGAGCTGTTTTTT
few	TRBJ2-1	TRBV24-1	TRBD2	CATSEGLAGVYNEQFF	TGTGCCACCAGTGAGGGACTAGCGGGAGTGTACAATGAGCAGTTCTTC
few	TRBJ2-7	TRBV21-1	NA	CASSKEENDEQYF	TGTGCCAGCAGCAAAGAGGAGAACGACGAGCAGTACTTC
NA	TRBJ1-1	TRBV20-1	NA	CSAPFYSEAFF	TGCAGTGCTCCCTTCTACAGTGAAGCTTTCTTT
many	TRBJ1-2	TRBV20-1	NA	CSALEGTYGYTF	TGCAGTGCTCTGGAGGGTACCTATGGCTACACCTTC
NA	TRBJ1-4	TRBV20-1	NA	CSARPYNEKLFF	TGCAGTGCTAGACCCTATAATGAAAAACTGTTTTTT
NA	TRBJ2-7	TRBV20-1	TRBD2	CSANVGASGIYEQYF	TGCAGTGCTAACGTGGGGGCTAGCGGGATCTACGAGCAGTACTTC
few	TRBJ2-2	TRBV20-1	TRBD1	CSATDRGYGTGELFF	TGCAGTGCTACCGACAGGGGATATGGCACCGGGGAGCTGTTTTTT
NA	TRBJ2-7	TRBV7-9	NA	CASSSRVEGIFSYEQYF	TGTGCCAGCAGCTCTAGGGTCGAGGGGATCTTCTCCTACGAGCAGTACTTC
once	TRBJ1-1	TRBV19	NA	CAISRAVNTEAFF	TGTGCCATCTCCAGGGCGGTGAACACTGAAGCTTTCTTT
few	TRBJ2-7	TRBV18	NA	CASSGNPAGYEQYF	TGTGCCAGCTCAGGGAACCCTGCTGGCTACGAGCAGTACTTC
NA	TRBJ2-1	TRBV5-1	TRBD1	CASSLGQGVKNEQFF	TGCGCCAGCAGCTTGGGGCAGGGGGTTAAAAATGAGCAGTTCTTC
NA	TRBJ2-1	TRBV29-1	NA	CSVRWDRYNEQFF	TGCAGCGTCCGCTGGGACCGGTACAATGAGCAGTTCTTC
NA	TRBJ2-7	TRBV10-3	TRBD2	CAISVARGVHSYEQYF	TGTGCCATCAGTGTGGCGCGGGGGGTCCATTCCTACGAGCAGTACTTC